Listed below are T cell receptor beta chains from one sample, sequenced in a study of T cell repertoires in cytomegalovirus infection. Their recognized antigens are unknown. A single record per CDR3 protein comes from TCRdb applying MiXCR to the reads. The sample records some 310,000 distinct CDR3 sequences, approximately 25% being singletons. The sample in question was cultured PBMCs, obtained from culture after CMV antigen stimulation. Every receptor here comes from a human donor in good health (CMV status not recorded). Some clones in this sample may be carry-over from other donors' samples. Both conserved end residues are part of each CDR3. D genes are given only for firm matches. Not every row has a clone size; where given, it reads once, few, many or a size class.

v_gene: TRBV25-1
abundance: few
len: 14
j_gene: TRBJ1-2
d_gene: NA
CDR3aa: CASSDLDRIYGYTF
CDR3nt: TGTGCCAGCAGTGACCTTGACAGGATCTATGGCTACACCTTC

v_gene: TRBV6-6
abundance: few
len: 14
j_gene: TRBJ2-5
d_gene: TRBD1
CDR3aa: CASSDSDRGETQYF
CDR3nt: TGTGCCAGCAGTGATTCGGACAGGGGAGAGACCCAGTACTTC

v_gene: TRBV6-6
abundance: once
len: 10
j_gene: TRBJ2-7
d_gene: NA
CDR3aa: CASRQGEQYF
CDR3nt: TGTGCCAGCAGACAGGGCGAGCAGTACTTC

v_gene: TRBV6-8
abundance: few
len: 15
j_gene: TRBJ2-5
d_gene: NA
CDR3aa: CASTEGVGGRETQYF
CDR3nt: TGTGCCAGCACCGAAGGGGTAGGGGGGCGAGAGACCCAGTACTTC

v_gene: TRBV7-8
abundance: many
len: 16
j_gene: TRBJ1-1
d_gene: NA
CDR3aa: CASSLLGAGANTEAFF
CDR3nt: TGTGCCAGCAGCTTACTGGGAGCGGGGGCAAACACTGAAGCTTTCTTT

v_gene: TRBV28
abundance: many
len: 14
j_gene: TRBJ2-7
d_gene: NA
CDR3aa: CASRSDGAVNEQYF
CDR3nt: TGTGCCAGCAGGTCTGACGGAGCTGTAAACGAGCAGTACTTC

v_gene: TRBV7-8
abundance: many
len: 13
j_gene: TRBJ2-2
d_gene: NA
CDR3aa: CASSKQGIGELFF
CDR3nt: TGTGCCAGCAGCAAACAGGGAATCGGGGAGCTGTTTTTT

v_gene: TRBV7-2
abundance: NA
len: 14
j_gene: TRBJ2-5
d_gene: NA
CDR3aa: CASSPWTQRETQYF
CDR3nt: TGTGCCAGCAGCCCCTGGACCCAACGGGAGACCCAGTACTTC

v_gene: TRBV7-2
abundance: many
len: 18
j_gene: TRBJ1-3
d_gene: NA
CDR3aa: CASRRRGLGDGRGDTIYF
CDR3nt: TGTGCCAGCAGACGACGGGGGTTAGGGGACGGACGGGGAGACACCATATATTTT

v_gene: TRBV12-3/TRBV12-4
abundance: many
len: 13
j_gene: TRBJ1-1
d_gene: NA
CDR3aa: CASSFSGFTEAFF
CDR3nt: TGTGCCAGCAGTTTCTCAGGATTCACTGAAGCTTTCTTT

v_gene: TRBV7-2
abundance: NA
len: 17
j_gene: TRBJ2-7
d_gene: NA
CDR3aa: CASSLTPGALFSYEQYF
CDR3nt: TGTGCCAGCAGCTTAACTCCGGGGGCCCTATTTTCCTACGAGCAGTACTTC

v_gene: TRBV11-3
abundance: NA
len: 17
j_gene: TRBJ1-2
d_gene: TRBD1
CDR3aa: CASSDYRFRQGAHGYTF
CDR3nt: TGTGCCAGCAGCGACTATCGATTTAGACAGGGGGCCCATGGCTACACCTTC

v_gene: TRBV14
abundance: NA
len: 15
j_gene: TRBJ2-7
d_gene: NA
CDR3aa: CASSLRHLSTYEQYF
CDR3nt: TGTGCCAGCAGCCTTCGACACCTGTCTACCTACGAGCAGTACTTC

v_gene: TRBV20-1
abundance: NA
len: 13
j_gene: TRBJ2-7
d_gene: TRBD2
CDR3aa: CSPISGRTYEQYF
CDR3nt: TGCAGTCCTATTAGCGGGAGGACTTACGAGCAGTACTTC

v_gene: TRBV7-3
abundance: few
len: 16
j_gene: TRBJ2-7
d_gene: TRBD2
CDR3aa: CASSLGLAGVSYEQYF
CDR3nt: TGTGCCAGCAGCTTAGGACTAGCGGGAGTTTCCTACGAGCAGTACTTC

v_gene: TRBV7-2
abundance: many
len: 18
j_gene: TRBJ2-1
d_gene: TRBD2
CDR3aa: CASSLVLAGGGFAQEQFF
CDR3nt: TGTGCCAGCAGCTTAGTACTAGCGGGAGGGGGTTTTGCACAAGAGCAGTTCTTC

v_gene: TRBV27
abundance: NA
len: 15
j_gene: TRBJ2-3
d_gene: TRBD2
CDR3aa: CASSHRGGRTDTQYF
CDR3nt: TGTGCCAGCAGTCATCGGGGAGGGCGCACAGATACGCAGTATTTT

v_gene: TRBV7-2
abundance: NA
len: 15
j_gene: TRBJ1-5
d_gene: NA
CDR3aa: CASSLAPQLDQPQHF
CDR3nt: TGTGCCAGCAGCTTAGCTCCACAGCTAGATCAGCCCCAGCATTTT

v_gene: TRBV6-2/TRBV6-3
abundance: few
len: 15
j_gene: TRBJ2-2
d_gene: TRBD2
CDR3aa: CASRREASNTGELFF
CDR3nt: TGTGCCAGCCGTCGGGAGGCCTCGAACACCGGGGAGCTGTTTTTT

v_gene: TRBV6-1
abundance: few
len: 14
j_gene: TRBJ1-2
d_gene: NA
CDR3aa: CASSEDTGYRGYTF
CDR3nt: TGTGCCAGCAGTGAAGATACAGGGTATAGGGGCTACACCTTC

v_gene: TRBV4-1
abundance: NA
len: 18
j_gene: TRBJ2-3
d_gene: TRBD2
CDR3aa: CASSQGTSGRALADTQYF
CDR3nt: TGCGCCAGTAGCCAAGGGACTAGCGGGAGGGCCTTAGCAGATACGCAGTATTTT

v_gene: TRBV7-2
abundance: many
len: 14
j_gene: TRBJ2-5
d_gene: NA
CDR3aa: CASSLPMGGETQYF
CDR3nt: TGTGCCAGCAGCTTACCAATGGGCGGCGAGACCCAGTACTTC

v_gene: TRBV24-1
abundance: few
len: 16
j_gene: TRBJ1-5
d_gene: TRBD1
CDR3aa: CATSDSRDRAAQPQHF
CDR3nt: TGTGCCACCAGTGATTCCCGGGACAGGGCGGCTCAGCCCCAGCATTTT

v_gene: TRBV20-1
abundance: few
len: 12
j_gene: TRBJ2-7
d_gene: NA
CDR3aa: CSARDQGYEQYF
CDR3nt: TGCAGTGCTAGAGATCAGGGCTACGAGCAGTACTTC

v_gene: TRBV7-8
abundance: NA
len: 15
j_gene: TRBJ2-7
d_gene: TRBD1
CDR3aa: CASSPTGTGAREQYF
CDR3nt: TGTGCCAGCAGCCCGACCGGGACAGGGGCGAGGGAGCAGTACTTC

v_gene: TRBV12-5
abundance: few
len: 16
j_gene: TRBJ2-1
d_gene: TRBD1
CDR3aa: CASGTGQGSSYNEQFF
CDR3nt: TGTGCTAGTGGTACCGGACAGGGGAGCTCCTACAATGAGCAGTTCTTC

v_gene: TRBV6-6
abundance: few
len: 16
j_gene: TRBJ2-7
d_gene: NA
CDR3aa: CASSYDSSAVLYEQYF
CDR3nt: TGTGCCAGCAGTTACGATTCGAGCGCGGTCCTCTACGAGCAGTACTTC

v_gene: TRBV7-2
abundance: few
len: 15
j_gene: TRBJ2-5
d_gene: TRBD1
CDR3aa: CASSFNTGGDETQYF
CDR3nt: TGTGCCAGCAGCTTTAATACAGGGGGCGACGAGACCCAGTACTTC

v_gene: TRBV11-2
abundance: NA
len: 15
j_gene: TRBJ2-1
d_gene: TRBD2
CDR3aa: CASSSGLQDYNEQFF
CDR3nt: TGTGCCAGCAGCTCGGGACTACAAGATTACAATGAGCAGTTCTTC

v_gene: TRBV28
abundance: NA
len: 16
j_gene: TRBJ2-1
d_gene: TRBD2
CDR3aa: CASSLSASGSYNEQFF
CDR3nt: TGTGCCAGCAGTTTGTCAGCTAGCGGGAGCTACAATGAGCAGTTCTTC

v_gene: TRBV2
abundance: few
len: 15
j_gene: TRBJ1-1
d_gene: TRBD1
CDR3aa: CASSDPTGGRTEAFF
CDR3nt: TGTGCCAGCAGTGACCCGACAGGGGGCAGGACTGAAGCTTTCTTT

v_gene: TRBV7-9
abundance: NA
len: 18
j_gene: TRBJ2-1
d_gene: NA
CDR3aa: CASSLPAGRGRTGNEQFF
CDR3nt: TGTGCCAGCAGCTTACCCGCGGGGCGGGGTAGAACGGGGAATGAGCAGTTCTTC

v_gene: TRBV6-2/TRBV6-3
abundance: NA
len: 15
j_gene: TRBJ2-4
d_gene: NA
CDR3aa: CASSLNSGGGNIQYF
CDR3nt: TGTGCCAGCAGTCTGAATAGCGGTGGCGGGAACATTCAGTACTTC